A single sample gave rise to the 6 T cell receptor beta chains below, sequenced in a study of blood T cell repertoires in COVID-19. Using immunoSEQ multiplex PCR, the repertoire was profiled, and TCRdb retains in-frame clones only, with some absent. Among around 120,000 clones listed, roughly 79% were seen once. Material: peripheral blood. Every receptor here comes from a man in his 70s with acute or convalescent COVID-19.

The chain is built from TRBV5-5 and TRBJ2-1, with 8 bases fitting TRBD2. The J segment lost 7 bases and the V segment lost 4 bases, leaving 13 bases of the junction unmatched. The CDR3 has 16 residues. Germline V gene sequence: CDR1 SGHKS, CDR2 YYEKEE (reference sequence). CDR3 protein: CASSPGLATTWNEQFF. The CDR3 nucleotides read TGTGCCAGCAGCCCTGGACTAGCCACCACTTGGAATGAGCAGTTCTTC.

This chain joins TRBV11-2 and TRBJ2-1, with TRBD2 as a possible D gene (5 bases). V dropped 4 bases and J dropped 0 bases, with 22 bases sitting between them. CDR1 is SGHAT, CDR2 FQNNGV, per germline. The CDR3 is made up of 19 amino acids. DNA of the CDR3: TGTGCCAGCAGCTCCCGGGCCCAGCGGATACGACGCTCCTACAATGAGCAGTTCTTC. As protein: CASSSRAQRIRRSYNEQFF.

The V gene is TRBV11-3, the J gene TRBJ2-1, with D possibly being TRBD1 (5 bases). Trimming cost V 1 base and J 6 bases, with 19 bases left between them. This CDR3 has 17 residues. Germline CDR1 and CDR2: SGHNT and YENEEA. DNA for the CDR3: TGTGCCAGCAGCTTAGGTAGTGGGGCCTCAGCAACCAATGAGCAGTTCTTC. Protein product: CASSLGSGASATNEQFF.

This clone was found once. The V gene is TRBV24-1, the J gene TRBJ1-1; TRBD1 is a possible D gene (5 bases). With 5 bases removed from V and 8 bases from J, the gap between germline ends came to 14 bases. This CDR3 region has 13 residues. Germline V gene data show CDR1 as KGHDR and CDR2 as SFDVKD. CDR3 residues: CATSGQTGPEAFF. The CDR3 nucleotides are TGTGCCACCAGTGGGCAAACAGGCCCCGAAGCTTTCTTT.

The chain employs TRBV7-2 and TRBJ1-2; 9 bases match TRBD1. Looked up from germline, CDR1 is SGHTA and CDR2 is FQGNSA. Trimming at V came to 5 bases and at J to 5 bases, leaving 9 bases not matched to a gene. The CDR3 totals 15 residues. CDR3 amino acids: CASSPDTGTGYGYTF. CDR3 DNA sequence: TGTGCCAGCAGCCCCGACACCGGGACAGGGTATGGCTACACCTTC.

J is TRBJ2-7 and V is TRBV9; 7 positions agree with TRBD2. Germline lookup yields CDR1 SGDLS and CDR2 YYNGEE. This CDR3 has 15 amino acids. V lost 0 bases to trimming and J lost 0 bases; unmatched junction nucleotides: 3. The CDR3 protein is CASSVASGTSYEQYF. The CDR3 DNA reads TGTGCCAGCAGCGTAGCTAGCGGCACCTCCTACGAGCAGTACTTC. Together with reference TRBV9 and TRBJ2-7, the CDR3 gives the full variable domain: DSGVTQTPKHLITATGQRVTLRCSPRSGDLSVYWYQQSLDQGLQFLIQYYNGEERAKGNILERFSAQQFPDLHSELNLSSLELGDSALYFCASSVASGTSYEQYFGPGTRLTVT.